The rows below give T cell receptor beta chains drawn from one sample of a study of cytomegalovirus exposure and HLA in healthy donors. TCRdb's copy holds only in-frame clones and misses some; the assay was immunoSEQ multiplex PCR. The table gives approximately 76,000 clones; the top ten clones make up 3% to 4% of it. The sequenced material came from PBMCs. Receptors originate from a man aged 18 to 29 in good health and CMV-seropositive. CDR3s include the opening cysteine and the closing phenylalanine or tryptophan. The D gene is left open where the match is weak.

D,V,J,CDR3,DNA
-,TRBV4-1,TRBJ2-7,CASSQFPQGNSYEQYF,TGCGCCAGCAGCCAATTTCCGCAGGGGAACTCCTACGAGCAGTACTTC
-,TRBV27,TRBJ1-1,CASSFLGGKAFF,TGTGCCAGCAGTTTTCTAGGCGGGAAAGCTTTCTTT
TRBD1,TRBV7-2,TRBJ1-3,CASSLRGTGGTGNTIYF,TGTGCCAGCAGCTTACGTGGGACAGGGGGTACTGGAAACACCATATATTTT
TRBD2,TRBV11-3,TRBJ2-3,CASSPGTSGRSTDTQYF,TGTGCCAGCAGCCCCGGGACTAGCGGGAGGTCCACAGATACGCAGTATTTT
TRBD1,TRBV11-2,TRBJ2-5,CASSLAPGQVGSEQYF,TGTGCCAGCAGCTTAGCCCCGGGACAGGTTGGTAGTGAGCAGTACTTC
TRBD1,TRBV18,TRBJ1-1,CASSLTGIRNTEAFF,TGTGCCAGCTCACTGACAGGGATTCGAAACACTGAAGCTTTCTTT
-,TRBV11-3,TRBJ2-3,CASSHRTSTDTQYF,TGTGCCAGCAGCCATAGAACTAGCACAGATACGCAGTATTTT
-,TRBV6-1,TRBJ1-1,CASSERGSNAGNTEAFF,TGTGCCAGCAGTGAAAGGGGGTCGAACGCAGGGAACACTGAAGCTTTCTTT
-,TRBV4-1,TRBJ1-3,CASSQDRSVRSGNTIYF,TGCGCCAGCAGCCAAGACAGGTCCGTCCGCTCTGGAAACACCATATATTTT
-,TRBV5-1,TRBJ1-1,CASSPLGHRNTEAFF,TGCGCCAGCAGCCCGCTGGGACACCGGAACACTGAAGCTTTCTTT
-,TRBV29-1,TRBJ2-7,CSVDGAQGEQYF,TGCAGCGTTGATGGGGCCCAGGGCGAGCAGTACTTC
TRBD2,TRBV9,TRBJ2-3,CASSVTSGVADTQYF,TGTGCCAGCAGCGTAACTAGCGGGGTCGCAGATACGCAGTATTTT
-,TRBV7-8,TRBJ2-1,CASSLGGNYNEQFF,TGTGCCAGCAGCTTGGGGGGAAACTACAATGAGCAGTTCTTC
TRBD1,TRBV2,TRBJ2-7,CASSELSGGEDEQYF,TGTGCCAGCAGTGAATTGTCAGGGGGTGAAGACGAGCAGTACTTC
TRBD1,TRBV28,TRBJ1-2,CASSLPGTGYGYTF,TGTGCCAGCAGTCTCCCCGGGACAGGGTATGGCTACACCTTC
-,TRBV28,TRBJ1-1,CASSFYRVGTEAFF,TGTGCCAGCAGTTTTTACAGGGTGGGCACTGAAGCTTTCTTT
TRBD2,TRBV10-3,TRBJ2-2,CAIRGGATGELFF,TGTGCCATCCGGGGGGGCGCCACCGGGGAGCTGTTTTTT